This is a list of T cell receptor beta chains from one sample in a study of cytomegalovirus exposure and HLA in healthy donors. Generated by immunoSEQ multiplex PCR, the TCRdb table keeps only in-frame clones and is missing some. The sample has about 100,000 clones; roughly 80% are singletons. Sequencing used PBMCs. Receptors originate from a male donor in good health and CMV-seropositive. Both conserved end residues are part of each CDR3. The D gene is left open where the match is weak. Some rows have no size entry. The others give once, few or many, or a class for an expanded clone.

d_gene: .
abundance: .
j_gene: TRBJ2-3
v_gene: TRBV2
CDR3nt: TGTGCCATGCGGGCTAGCGGCACAGATACGCAGTATTTT
CDR3aa: CAMRASGTDTQYF

d_gene: TRBD2
abundance: .
j_gene: TRBJ2-1
v_gene: TRBV6-1
CDR3nt: TGTGCCACCCGACTAGCGGGAGGCGATGAGCAGTTCTTC
CDR3aa: CATRLAGGDEQFF

d_gene: .
abundance: .
j_gene: TRBJ2-2
v_gene: TRBV5-8
CDR3nt: TGTGCCAGCAGCCGCCCCGATAAGGGGACCGGGGAGCTGTTTTTT
CDR3aa: CASSRPDKGTGELFF

d_gene: .
abundance: .
j_gene: TRBJ2-7
v_gene: TRBV4-3
CDR3nt: TGCGCCAGCAGCCAAGACCCTTGGCGGCGGGCGAAGCAGTACTTC
CDR3aa: CASSQDPWRRAKQYF

d_gene: .
abundance: .
j_gene: TRBJ2-7
v_gene: TRBV2
CDR3nt: TGTGCCAGCAGTGACGCTACAGACTACGAGCAGTACTTC
CDR3aa: CASSDATDYEQYF

d_gene: TRBD2
abundance: .
j_gene: TRBJ2-3
v_gene: TRBV2
CDR3nt: TGTGCCAGCGGACGGGACTACACAGATACGCAGTATTTT
CDR3aa: CASGRDYTDTQYF

d_gene: .
abundance: .
j_gene: TRBJ1-3
v_gene: TRBV2
CDR3nt: TGTGCCAGCAGTAGTACAGGTCACCTCTCTGGAAACACCATATATTTT
CDR3aa: CASSSTGHLSGNTIYF

d_gene: .
abundance: .
j_gene: TRBJ1-5
v_gene: TRBV19
CDR3nt: TGTGCCAGTAGTAAGGGGAACGGGGGGGGAAATCAGCCCCAGCATTTT
CDR3aa: CASSKGNGGGNQPQHF

d_gene: .
abundance: few
j_gene: TRBJ1-1
v_gene: TRBV2
CDR3nt: TGTGCCAGCAGTGAACTGGGGGCCTGGACTGAAGCTTTCTTT
CDR3aa: CASSELGAWTEAFF

d_gene: TRBD2
abundance: .
j_gene: TRBJ2-1
v_gene: TRBV5-1
CDR3nt: TGCGCCAGCTCCATTGAGGGACTAGCGGCCTACAATGAGCAGTTCTTC
CDR3aa: CASSIEGLAAYNEQFF

d_gene: .
abundance: .
j_gene: TRBJ2-1
v_gene: TRBV15
CDR3nt: TGTGCCACCAGCAGAGATCGCGGCGGGATAGTGGGGGGTGAGCAGTTCTTC
CDR3aa: CATSRDRGGIVGGEQFF

d_gene: .
abundance: .
j_gene: TRBJ2-5
v_gene: TRBV18
CDR3nt: TGTGCCAGCTCACCACTTGACGGGAAAGAGACCCAGTACTTC
CDR3aa: CASSPLDGKETQYF

d_gene: TRBD1
abundance: .
j_gene: TRBJ2-1
v_gene: TRBV6-5
CDR3nt: TGTGCCAGCAGTCAGACAGGGGGCTCCTACAATGAGCAGTTCTTC
CDR3aa: CASSQTGGSYNEQFF

d_gene: .
abundance: .
j_gene: TRBJ2-7
v_gene: TRBV7-8
CDR3nt: TGTGCCAGCAGCTTAGTTGAGCTTTCCTACGAGCAGTACTTC
CDR3aa: CASSLVELSYEQYF

d_gene: TRBD1
abundance: .
j_gene: TRBJ2-5
v_gene: TRBV28
CDR3nt: TGTGCCAGCAGTTCTACAGGGGAGAGGTGGGAGACCCAGTACTTC
CDR3aa: CASSSTGERWETQYF

d_gene: .
abundance: .
j_gene: TRBJ1-4
v_gene: TRBV18
CDR3nt: TGTGCCAGCTCCCTCGTCAGGGTCGGTGAAAAACTGTTTTTT
CDR3aa: CASSLVRVGEKLFF

d_gene: .
abundance: .
j_gene: TRBJ2-7
v_gene: TRBV6-5
CDR3nt: TGTGCCAGCAGTTACTCGGGCGGGACCTACGAGCAGTACTTC
CDR3aa: CASSYSGGTYEQYF

d_gene: TRBD1
abundance: .
j_gene: TRBJ2-7
v_gene: TRBV18
CDR3nt: TGTGCCAGCTCACCTTCTGTTGGGACAGCTCCCTACGAGCAGTACTTC
CDR3aa: CASSPSVGTAPYEQYF

d_gene: .
abundance: .
j_gene: TRBJ2-7
v_gene: TRBV19
CDR3nt: TGTGCCAGTAGTATGGGGGTAGGGACTCCAGCCTACGAGCAGTACTTC
CDR3aa: CASSMGVGTPAYEQYF

d_gene: TRBD1
abundance: .
j_gene: TRBJ2-5
v_gene: TRBV30
CDR3nt: TGTGCCGGCTCGACAGGGGGAGAGACCCAGTACTTC
CDR3aa: CAGSTGGETQYF

d_gene: .
abundance: once
j_gene: TRBJ1-1
v_gene: TRBV29-1
CDR3nt: TGCAGCGTCGACAGTAGGAACACTGAAGCTTTCTTT
CDR3aa: CSVDSRNTEAFF

d_gene: .
abundance: .
j_gene: TRBJ2-5
v_gene: TRBV7-6
CDR3nt: TGTGCCAGCAGTAAACAACAGAGCCAAGAGACCCAGTACTTC
CDR3aa: CASSKQQSQETQYF

d_gene: .
abundance: .
j_gene: TRBJ2-5
v_gene: TRBV9
CDR3nt: TGTGCCAGCAGCTTTAGGGCAGGGAAAGAGACCCAGTACTTC
CDR3aa: CASSFRAGKETQYF

d_gene: TRBD1
abundance: .
j_gene: TRBJ1-1
v_gene: TRBV28
CDR3nt: TGTGCCAGCACCTTACAGGGGGCGTTTTTAGCTTTCTTT
CDR3aa: CASTLQGAFLAFF

d_gene: .
abundance: .
j_gene: TRBJ1-6
v_gene: TRBV6-5
CDR3nt: TGTGCCAGCAGTTACACCAACGAAGGAGCCTCACCCCTCCACTTT
CDR3aa: CASSYTNEGASPLHF

d_gene: TRBD2
abundance: once
j_gene: TRBJ2-2
v_gene: TRBV28
CDR3nt: TGTGCCAGCAGTTTGAGGACTAGCGGGTCGAACACCGGGGAGCTGTTTTTT
CDR3aa: CASSLRTSGSNTGELFF

d_gene: .
abundance: .
j_gene: TRBJ2-5
v_gene: TRBV9
CDR3nt: TGTGCCAGCAGCTCCCAGGAAGAGACCCAGTACTTC
CDR3aa: CASSSQEETQYF

d_gene: TRBD2
abundance: .
j_gene: TRBJ2-3
v_gene: TRBV27
CDR3nt: TGTGCCAGCAGCCCCAACCGGGCCACGGGGGGTACGCAGTATTTT
CDR3aa: CASSPNRATGGTQYF

d_gene: TRBD1
abundance: .
j_gene: TRBJ1-5
v_gene: TRBV6-5
CDR3nt: TGTGCCAGCAGTTACTCCATGCAGGGGGAAATTTGGCCCCAGCATTTT
CDR3aa: CASSYSMQGEIWPQHF

d_gene: TRBD2
abundance: once
j_gene: TRBJ2-1
v_gene: TRBV5-1
CDR3nt: TGCGCCAGCAGCTTGGAAGGTAGGCGGGAGCTCGATGAGCAGTTCTTC
CDR3aa: CASSLEGRRELDEQFF

d_gene: TRBD1
abundance: .
j_gene: TRBJ2-2
v_gene: TRBV11-1
CDR3nt: TGTGCCAGCAGCTGGGACAGGGTAGGCGGGGAGCTGTTTTTT
CDR3aa: CASSWDRVGGELFF

d_gene: TRBD1
abundance: .
j_gene: TRBJ1-1
v_gene: TRBV28
CDR3nt: TGTGCCAGCAGAACCAGGGGGCGCGTCACTGAAGCTTTCTTT
CDR3aa: CASRTRGRVTEAFF

d_gene: .
abundance: .
j_gene: TRBJ2-7
v_gene: TRBV5-6
CDR3nt: TGTGCCAGCAGCCGGGACTTTAGAGGCTACGAGCAGTACTTC
CDR3aa: CASSRDFRGYEQYF

d_gene: .
abundance: once
j_gene: TRBJ2-3
v_gene: TRBV7-2
CDR3nt: TGTGCCAGCAGCTTAATGGCAGCGGGCCGATACGACACAGATACGCAGTATTTT
CDR3aa: CASSLMAAGRYDTDTQYF

d_gene: .
abundance: .
j_gene: TRBJ2-4
v_gene: TRBV4-3
CDR3nt: TGCGCCAGCAGCCAAGATACGGGAGTGGGAAACATTCAGTACTTC
CDR3aa: CASSQDTGVGNIQYF

d_gene: TRBD2
abundance: .
j_gene: TRBJ2-1
v_gene: TRBV29-1
CDR3nt: TGCAGCGTTTCTGGGACTAGCGGGAGGCGGAATGAGCAGTTCTTC
CDR3aa: CSVSGTSGRRNEQFF

d_gene: .
abundance: .
j_gene: TRBJ2-5
v_gene: TRBV14
CDR3nt: TGTGCCAGCAGCCCCCCAGGAGAGACCCAGTACTTC
CDR3aa: CASSPPGETQYF

d_gene: .
abundance: once
j_gene: TRBJ2-2
v_gene: TRBV27
CDR3nt: TGTGCCAGCAGTTTATCACCAGGGAACACCGGGGAGCTGTTTTTT
CDR3aa: CASSLSPGNTGELFF

d_gene: .
abundance: .
j_gene: TRBJ2-5
v_gene: TRBV2
CDR3nt: TGTGCCAGCAGCACATTAAGACAGGGCACTAGCACGGAGACCCAGTACTTC
CDR3aa: CASSTLRQGTSTETQYF

d_gene: TRBD1
abundance: few
j_gene: TRBJ1-1
v_gene: TRBV29-1
CDR3nt: TGCAGCACCCCAGGGGGGAGGACTGAAGCTTTCTTT
CDR3aa: CSTPGGRTEAFF

d_gene: TRBD2
abundance: once
j_gene: TRBJ2-3
v_gene: TRBV4-1
CDR3nt: TGCGCCAGCAGCCAAGATAATAGCGGGAGGACTCTAGATACGCAGTATTTT
CDR3aa: CASSQDNSGRTLDTQYF

d_gene: .
abundance: medium-sized
j_gene: TRBJ2-7
v_gene: TRBV18
CDR3nt: TGTGCCAGCTCACCAAGAACAGGGCCCAGCTCCTACGAGCAGTACTTC
CDR3aa: CASSPRTGPSSYEQYF

d_gene: TRBD2
abundance: .
j_gene: TRBJ2-7
v_gene: TRBV18
CDR3nt: TGTGCCAGCTCCCAAGGACTAGCGGTCGCCTACGAGCAGTACTTC
CDR3aa: CASSQGLAVAYEQYF

d_gene: TRBD1
abundance: .
j_gene: TRBJ2-5
v_gene: TRBV29-1
CDR3nt: TGCAGCGTCCCCCGGACAGGGTTGGAGACCCAGTACTTC
CDR3aa: CSVPRTGLETQYF

d_gene: TRBD2
abundance: .
j_gene: TRBJ2-2
v_gene: TRBV9
CDR3nt: TGTGCCAGCAGCGTACGGTCTAGCGGGCCCAACACCGGGGAGCTGTTTTTT
CDR3aa: CASSVRSSGPNTGELFF

d_gene: TRBD1
abundance: .
j_gene: TRBJ2-5
v_gene: TRBV19
CDR3nt: TGTGCCAGTAGCACGCCTGGGACAGGGCAAGAGACCCAGTACTTC
CDR3aa: CASSTPGTGQETQYF

d_gene: .
abundance: .
j_gene: TRBJ2-5
v_gene: TRBV18
CDR3nt: TGTGCCAGCTCACTCCGCGATCAAGAGACCCAGTACTTC
CDR3aa: CASSLRDQETQYF

d_gene: TRBD1
abundance: .
j_gene: TRBJ2-7
v_gene: TRBV19
CDR3nt: TGTGCCAGTAGTATCGGCAGGGGGAGTCCCTACGAGCAGTACTTC
CDR3aa: CASSIGRGSPYEQYF

d_gene: TRBD2
abundance: .
j_gene: TRBJ2-7
v_gene: TRBV5-4
CDR3nt: TGTGCCAGCAGCTTGGCCGAGCGGGACTCCTACGAGCAGTACTTC
CDR3aa: CASSLAERDSYEQYF

d_gene: .
abundance: .
j_gene: TRBJ1-1
v_gene: TRBV7-3
CDR3nt: TGTGCCAGCAGCGCATACAGGGTGAACACTGAAGCTTTCTTT
CDR3aa: CASSAYRVNTEAFF

d_gene: TRBD2
abundance: .
j_gene: TRBJ2-7
v_gene: TRBV7-2
CDR3nt: TGTGCCAGCAGCTCAGAAGCGGGATGGGCGAAGCAGTACTTC
CDR3aa: CASSSEAGWAKQYF

d_gene: .
abundance: .
j_gene: TRBJ2-3
v_gene: TRBV5-1
CDR3nt: TGCGCCAGCAGCTTGGGCGAGGGACTCAGAAATTTT
CDR3aa: CASSLGEGLRNF

d_gene: TRBD2
abundance: .
j_gene: TRBJ2-5
v_gene: TRBV6-1
CDR3nt: TGTGCCAGCAGTGAAGGTGGGACTAGCGGAGAGACCCAGTACTTC
CDR3aa: CASSEGGTSGETQYF

d_gene: TRBD1
abundance: .
j_gene: TRBJ1-1
v_gene: TRBV6-5
CDR3nt: TGTGCCAGCAGTCACAGGGGGGTCGACACTGAAGCTTTCTTT
CDR3aa: CASSHRGVDTEAFF

d_gene: TRBD2
abundance: .
j_gene: TRBJ2-6
v_gene: TRBV5-1
CDR3nt: TGCGCCAGCAGCTTGGACCGAGGAGCGGGAGGGGCCAACGTCCTGACTTTC
CDR3aa: CASSLDRGAGGANVLTF